The T cell receptor (beta chain) under discussion was sequenced for a study of identical twins. For this clonotype: The antigen is unknown.

The CDR3 consists of 17 residues. Between the trimmed V and J ends, which lost 1 base and 0 bases, there was a span of 14 bases. Germline V CDR1 and CDR2: SEHNR, FQNEAQ (reference sequence). MiXCR, run by TCRdb on the 5' RACE reads, gives a single entry per CDR3 protein. The sample has roughly 220,000 distinct CDR3 sequences, about 6.7% seen once; the top ten hold roughly 15%. The study's findings and limits: Excess twin sharing in beta out-of-frame sequences was weaker.

Separately, the same data were catalogued under a study of T cells expressing NK-cell markers.

This receptor was identified in a woman younger than 30 in good health. The source material was CD8+ T cells sorted from blood. The chain couples TRBV7-9 to TRBJ2-3; D unclear. This CDR3 is CASSLESRSPSTDTQYF. CDR3 in DNA: TGTGCCAGCAGCTTAGAAAGTCGAAGTCCTAGCACAGATACGCAGTATTTT.